This TCR beta chain was captured in a study of blood T cell repertoires in COVID-19. In the study overall: Acute and convalescent COVID-19 samples came from the United States, Italy and Spain.

In the authors' methods: Cell counts per sample came from amplifying reference gene primers. Profiling relied on immunoSEQ multiplex PCR, and the TCRdb table lists in-frame clones only, not all of them. V and J calls and clone size are given by that table; D and trimming were obtained from the DNA. The sample carries roughly 190,000 clones, about 85% recorded once. The germline V and J ends were trimmed by 8 bases and 0 bases, with 8 bases remaining between them. CDR1 and CDR2 (germline): SNHLY, FYNNEI. The CDR3 runs to 14 residues. The source is a human donor in a cohort sampled during active COVID-19. The chain uses TRBV2 and TRBJ1-6; unclear D gene. What was sequenced was peripheral blood. The chain's CDR3 is CASGASSYNSPLHF. For the CDR3, the DNA is TGTGCCAGCGGAGCCAGCTCCTATAATTCACCCCTCCACTTT. The whole variable domain, remainder taken from reference TRBV2 and TRBJ1-6, is EPEVTQTPSHQVTQMGQEVILRCVPISNHLYFYWYRQILGQKVEFLVSFYNNEISEKSEIFDDQFSVERPDGSNFTLKIRSTKLEDSAMYFCASGASSYNSPLHFGNGTRLTVT.